This TCR beta chain is drawn from a study of blood T cell repertoires in COVID-19. Study-wide background: The study drew acute and convalescent COVID-19 samples from the United States, Italy and Spain. PBMCs, B-cell-depleted T cells, or T cells were the source of the cDNA or gDNA that made up the material.

In the original analysis: How many nucleated cells were present was estimated from reference gene primer amplification. Data came from immunoSEQ multiplex PCR; TCRdb stores just in-frame clones and leaves some out. V and J calls and clone size are those listed in that table; D and trimming were worked out from the DNA. The sample records about 54,000 clones, approximately 89% being singletons. This clonotype was sampled from a human donor in a cohort sampled during active COVID-19. Sequencing was carried out using peripheral blood.

The CDR3 reads CASSLDRPSNSPLHF. CDR3 coding DNA: TGTGCCAGCAGTCTAGACAGGCCTTCAAATTCACCCCTCCACTTT. This rearrangement joins TRBV6-5 to TRBJ1-6; D is perhaps TRBD1 (6 bases). There are 15 residues in the CDR3. Germline lookup yields CDR1 MNHEY and CDR2 SVGAGI. The V gene lost 5 bases and the J gene lost 7 bases, with 15 bases spanning the gap.